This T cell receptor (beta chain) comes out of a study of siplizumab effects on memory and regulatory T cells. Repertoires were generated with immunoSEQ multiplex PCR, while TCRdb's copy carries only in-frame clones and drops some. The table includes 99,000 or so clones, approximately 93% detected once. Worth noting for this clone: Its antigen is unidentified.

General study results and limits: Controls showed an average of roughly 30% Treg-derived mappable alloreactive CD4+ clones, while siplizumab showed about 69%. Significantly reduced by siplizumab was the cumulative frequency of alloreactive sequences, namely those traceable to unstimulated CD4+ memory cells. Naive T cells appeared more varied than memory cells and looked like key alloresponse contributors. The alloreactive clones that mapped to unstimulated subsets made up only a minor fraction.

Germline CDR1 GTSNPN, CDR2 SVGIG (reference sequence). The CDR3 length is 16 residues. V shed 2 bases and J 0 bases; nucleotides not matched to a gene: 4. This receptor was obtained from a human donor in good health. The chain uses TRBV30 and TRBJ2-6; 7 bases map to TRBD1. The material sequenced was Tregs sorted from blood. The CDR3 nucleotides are TGTGCCTGGAGTAGTACAGGGGTCTCTGGGGCCAACGTCCTGACTTTC. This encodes CAWSSTGVSGANVLTF. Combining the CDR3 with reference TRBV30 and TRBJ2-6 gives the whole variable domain SQTIHQWPATLVQPVGSPLSLECTVEGTSNPNLYWYRQAAGRGLQLLFYSVGIGQISSEVPQNLSASRPQDRQFILSSKKLLLSDSGFYLCAWSSTGVSGANVLTFGAGSRLTVL.